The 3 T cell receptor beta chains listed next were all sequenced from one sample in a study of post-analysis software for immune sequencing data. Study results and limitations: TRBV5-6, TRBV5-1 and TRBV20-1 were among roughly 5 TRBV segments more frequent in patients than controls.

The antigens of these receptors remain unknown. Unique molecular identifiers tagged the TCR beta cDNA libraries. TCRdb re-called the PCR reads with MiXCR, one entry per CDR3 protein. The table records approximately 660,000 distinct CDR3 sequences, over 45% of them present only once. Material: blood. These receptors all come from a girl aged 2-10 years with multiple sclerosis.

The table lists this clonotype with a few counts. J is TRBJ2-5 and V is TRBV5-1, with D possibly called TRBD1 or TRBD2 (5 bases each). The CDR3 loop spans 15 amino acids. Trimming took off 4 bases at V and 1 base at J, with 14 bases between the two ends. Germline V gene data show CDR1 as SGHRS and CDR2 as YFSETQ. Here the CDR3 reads CASSPGTGTQETQYF. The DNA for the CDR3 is TGCGCCAGCAGCCCCGGAACCGGGACCCAAGAGACCCAGTACTTC.

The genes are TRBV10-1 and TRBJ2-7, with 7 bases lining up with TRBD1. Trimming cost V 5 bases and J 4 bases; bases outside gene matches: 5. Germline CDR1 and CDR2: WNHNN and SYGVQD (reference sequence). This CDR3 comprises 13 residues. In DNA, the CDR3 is TGCGCCAGCAGTCGGAGACAGGGATACGAGCAGTACTTC. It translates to CASSRRQGYEQYF.

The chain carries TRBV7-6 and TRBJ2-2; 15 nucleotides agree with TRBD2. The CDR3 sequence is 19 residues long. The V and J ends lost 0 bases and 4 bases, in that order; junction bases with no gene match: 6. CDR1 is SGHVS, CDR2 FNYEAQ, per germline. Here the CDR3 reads CASSLAPGLAGGRTGELFF. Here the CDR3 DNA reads TGTGCCAGCAGCTTAGCGCCGGGACTAGCGGGAGGTCGCACCGGGGAGCTGTTTTTT.